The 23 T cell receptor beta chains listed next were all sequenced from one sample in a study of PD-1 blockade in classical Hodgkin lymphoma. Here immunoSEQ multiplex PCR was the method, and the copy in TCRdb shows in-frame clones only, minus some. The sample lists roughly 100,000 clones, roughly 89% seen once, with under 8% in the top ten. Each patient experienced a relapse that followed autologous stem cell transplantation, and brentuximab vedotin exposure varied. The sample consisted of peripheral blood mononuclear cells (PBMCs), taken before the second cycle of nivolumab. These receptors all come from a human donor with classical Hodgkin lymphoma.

CDR3 bases: TGTGCCAGCAGTGTTCCCCCCGGGACAAGTGGAGCCTACGAGCAGTACTTC. Protein: CASSVPPGTSGAYEQYF. J is TRBJ2-7 and V is TRBV28, with D possibly TRBD1 on 6 matching bases. The CDR3 contains 17 residues. The V end was cut by 5 bases, the J end by 2 bases, with 22 bases between. The V gene's germline CDR1 is MDHEN and CDR2 SYDVKM.

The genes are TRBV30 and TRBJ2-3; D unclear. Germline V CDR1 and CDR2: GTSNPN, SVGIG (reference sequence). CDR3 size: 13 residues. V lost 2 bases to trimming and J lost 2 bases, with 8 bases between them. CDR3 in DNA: TGTGCCTGGAGTCTCAGGTCCACAGATACGCAGTATTTT. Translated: CAWSLRSTDTQYF.

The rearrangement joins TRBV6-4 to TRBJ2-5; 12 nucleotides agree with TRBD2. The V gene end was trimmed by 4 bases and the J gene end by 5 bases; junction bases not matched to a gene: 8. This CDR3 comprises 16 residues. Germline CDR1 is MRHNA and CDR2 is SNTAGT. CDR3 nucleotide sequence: TGTGCCAGCAGTGCCGCCCCTAGCGGGGGGGCGGAGACCCAGTACTTC. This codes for CASSAAPSGGAETQYF.

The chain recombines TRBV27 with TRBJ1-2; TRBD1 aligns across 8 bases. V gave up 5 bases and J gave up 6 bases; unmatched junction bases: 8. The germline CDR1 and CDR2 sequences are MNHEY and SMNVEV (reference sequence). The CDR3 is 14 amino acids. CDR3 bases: TGTGCCAGCAGTCCCGGGACAGGCCAAGATGGCTACACCTTC. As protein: CASSPGTGQDGYTF.

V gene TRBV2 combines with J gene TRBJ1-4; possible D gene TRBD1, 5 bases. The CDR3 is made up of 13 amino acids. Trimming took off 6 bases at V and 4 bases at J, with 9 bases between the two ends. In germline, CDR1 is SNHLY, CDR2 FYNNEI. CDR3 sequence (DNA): TGTGCCAGCAGCGGGACGGGTAATGAAAAACTGTTTTTT. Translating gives CASSGTGNEKLFF.

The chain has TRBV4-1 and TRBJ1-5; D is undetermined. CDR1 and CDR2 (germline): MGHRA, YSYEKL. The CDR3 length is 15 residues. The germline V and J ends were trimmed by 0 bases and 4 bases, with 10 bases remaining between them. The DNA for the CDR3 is TGCGCCAGCAGCCAAGATTCGGGGAGGAATCAGCCCCAGCATTTT. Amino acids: CASSQDSGRNQPQHF.

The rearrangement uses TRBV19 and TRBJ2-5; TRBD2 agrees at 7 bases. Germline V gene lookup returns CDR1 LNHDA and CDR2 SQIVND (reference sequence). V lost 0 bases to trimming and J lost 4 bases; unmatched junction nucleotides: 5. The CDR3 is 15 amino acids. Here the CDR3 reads CASSIDWGGRETQYF. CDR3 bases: TGTGCCAGTAGTATAGACTGGGGGGGAAGAGAGACCCAGTACTTC.

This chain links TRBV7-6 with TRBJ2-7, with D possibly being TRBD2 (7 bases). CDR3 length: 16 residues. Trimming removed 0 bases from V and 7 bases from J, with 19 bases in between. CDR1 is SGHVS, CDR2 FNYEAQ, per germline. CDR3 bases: TGTGCCAGCAGCTTAGCGTTGGCGGGGGCCGTGGGGGAGCAGTACTTC. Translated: CASSLALAGAVGEQYF.

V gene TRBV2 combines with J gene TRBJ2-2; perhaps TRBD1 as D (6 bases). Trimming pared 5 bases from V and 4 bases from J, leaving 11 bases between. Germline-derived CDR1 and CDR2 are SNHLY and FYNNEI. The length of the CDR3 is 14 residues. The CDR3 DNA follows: TGTGCCAGCAGTACCGGGACAAGCACCGGGGAGCTGTTTTTT. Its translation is CASSTGTSTGELFF.

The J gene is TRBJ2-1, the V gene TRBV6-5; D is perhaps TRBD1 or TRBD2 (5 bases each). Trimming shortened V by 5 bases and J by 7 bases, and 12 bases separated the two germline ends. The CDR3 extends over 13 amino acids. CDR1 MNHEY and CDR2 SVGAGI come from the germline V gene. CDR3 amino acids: CASSPGRGNEQFF. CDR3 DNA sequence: TGTGCCAGCAGTCCGGGACGCGGGAATGAGCAGTTCTTC.

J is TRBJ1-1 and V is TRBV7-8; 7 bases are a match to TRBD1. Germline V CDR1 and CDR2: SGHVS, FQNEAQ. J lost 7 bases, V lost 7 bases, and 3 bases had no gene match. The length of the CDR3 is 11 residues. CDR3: CASMRQGEAFF. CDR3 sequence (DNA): TGTGCCAGCATGAGACAGGGTGAAGCTTTCTTT.

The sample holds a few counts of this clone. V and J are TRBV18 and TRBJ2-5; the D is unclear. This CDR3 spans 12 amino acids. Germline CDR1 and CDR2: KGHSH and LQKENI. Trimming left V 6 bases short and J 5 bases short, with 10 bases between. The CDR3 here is CASSSVGETQYF. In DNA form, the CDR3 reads TGTGCCAGCTCCTCCGTAGGGGAGACCCAGTACTTC.

The CDR3 loop is CASLKVGAGDQPQHF. The CDR3 bases are TGTGCCAGCCTCAAAGTGGGGGCAGGGGATCAGCCCCAGCATTTT. The chain combines TRBV7-2 with TRBJ1-5, with a possible D match to TRBD1 (6 bases). V gave up 8 bases and J gave up 5 bases, with 19 bases separating them. The CDR3 is 15 residues long. The germline V gene has CDR1 SGHTA and CDR2 FQGNSA.

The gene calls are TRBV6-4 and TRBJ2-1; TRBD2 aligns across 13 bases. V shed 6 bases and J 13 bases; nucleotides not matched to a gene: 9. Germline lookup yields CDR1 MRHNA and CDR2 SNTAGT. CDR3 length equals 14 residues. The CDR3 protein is CASRERTSGGPQFF. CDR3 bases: TGTGCCAGCAGGGAAAGGACTAGCGGGGGACCTCAGTTCTTC.

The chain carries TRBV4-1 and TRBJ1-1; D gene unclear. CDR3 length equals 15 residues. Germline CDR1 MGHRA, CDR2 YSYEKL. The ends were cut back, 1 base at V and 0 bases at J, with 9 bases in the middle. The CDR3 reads CASSQGTLLNTEAFF. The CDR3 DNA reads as TGCGCCAGCAGCCAAGGTACGCTTTTGAACACTGAAGCTTTCTTT.

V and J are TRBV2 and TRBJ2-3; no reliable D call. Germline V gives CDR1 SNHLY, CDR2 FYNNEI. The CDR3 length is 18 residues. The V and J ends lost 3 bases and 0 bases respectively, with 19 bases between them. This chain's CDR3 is CASSDEADQFWSTDTQYF. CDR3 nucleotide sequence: TGTGCCAGCAGTGATGAGGCAGATCAATTTTGGAGCACAGATACGCAGTATTTT.

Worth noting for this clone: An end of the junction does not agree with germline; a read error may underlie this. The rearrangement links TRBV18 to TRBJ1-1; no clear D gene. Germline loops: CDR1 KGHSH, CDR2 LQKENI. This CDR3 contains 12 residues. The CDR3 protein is CASSPFSGPVSF. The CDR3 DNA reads TGTGCCAGCTCACCCTTTTCTGGACCCGTAAGCTTT.

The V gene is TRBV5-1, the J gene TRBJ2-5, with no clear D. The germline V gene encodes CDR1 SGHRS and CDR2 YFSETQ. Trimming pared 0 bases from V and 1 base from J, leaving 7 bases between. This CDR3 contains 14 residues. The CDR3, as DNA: TGCGCCAGCAGCTTGGTTGTCAGCCAAGAGACCCAGTACTTC. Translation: CASSLVVSQETQYF.

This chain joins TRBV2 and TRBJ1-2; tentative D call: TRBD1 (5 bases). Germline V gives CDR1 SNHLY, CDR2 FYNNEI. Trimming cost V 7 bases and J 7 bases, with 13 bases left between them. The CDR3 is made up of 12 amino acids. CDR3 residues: CASIGGTRGYTF. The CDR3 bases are TGTGCCAGCATCGGGGGGACCCGTGGCTACACCTTC.

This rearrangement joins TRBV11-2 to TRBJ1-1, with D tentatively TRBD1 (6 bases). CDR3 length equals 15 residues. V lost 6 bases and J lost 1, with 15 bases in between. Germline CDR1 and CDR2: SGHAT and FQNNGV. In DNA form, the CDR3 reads TGTGCCAGCAGTCGTTTTGGGACAACGAACACTGAAGCTTTCTTT. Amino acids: CASSRFGTTNTEAFF.

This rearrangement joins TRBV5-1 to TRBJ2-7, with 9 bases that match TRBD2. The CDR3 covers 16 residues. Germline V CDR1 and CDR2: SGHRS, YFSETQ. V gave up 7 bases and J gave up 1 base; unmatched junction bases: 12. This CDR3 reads CASSPSLAGISYEQYF. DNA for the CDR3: TGCGCCAGCTCCCCCTCCCTAGCGGGGATTTCCTACGAGCAGTACTTC.

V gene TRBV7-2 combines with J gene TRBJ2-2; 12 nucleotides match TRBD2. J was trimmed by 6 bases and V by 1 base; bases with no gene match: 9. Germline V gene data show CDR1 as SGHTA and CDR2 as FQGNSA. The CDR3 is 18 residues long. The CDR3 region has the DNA TGTGCCAGCAGCTTAGTCGCGACTAGCGGGGGCCCGGCCGGGGAGCTGTTTTTT. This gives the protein CASSLVATSGGPAGELFF.

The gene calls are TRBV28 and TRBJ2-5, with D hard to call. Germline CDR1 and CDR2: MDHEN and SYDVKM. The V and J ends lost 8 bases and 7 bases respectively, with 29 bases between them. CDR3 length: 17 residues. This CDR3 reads CASLPTYTGPLSGTQYF. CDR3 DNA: TGTGCCAGCCTTCCCACCTACACCGGGCCCCTTTCGGGGACCCAGTACTTC.